Listed below are T cell receptor beta chains from one sample, sequenced in a study of T-cell memory formation after mild COVID-19. Using its own MiXCR run on the 5' RACE reads, TCRdb lists one record per CDR3 protein. This sample has around 320,000 distinct CDR3 sequences; approximately 27% occur once, and the top ten carry roughly 12%. The sample taken for sequencing was PBMCs or a T cell subset sorted from them (not recorded which). These receptors originate from an adult woman who had mild COVID-19 (a few samples of this study predate the infection). Cell type and time point are not known. Each CDR3 is given with its conserved first and last residue. D genes are given only for firm matches. Rows give clone size only sometimes, using once, few, many, or a class for an expanded clone.

j_call | v_call | clone_size | d_call | cdr3_aa | cdr3_nt
TRBJ1-1 | TRBV20-1 | few | . | CSARGHLNTEAFF | TGCAGTGCTAGGGGGCACTTGAACACTGAAGCTTTCTTT
TRBJ2-5 | TRBV18 | many | . | CASSPPRSQETQYF | TGTGCCAGCTCACCACCCCGGAGTCAAGAGACCCAGTACTTC
TRBJ1-5 | TRBV6-1 | . | . | CASIPGGGVQPQHF | TGTGCCAGCATTCCGGGGGGGGGGGTCCAGCCCCAGCATTTT
TRBJ2-7 | TRBV7-2 | . | . | CASSLVAGPPSEQYF | TGTGCCAGCAGCCTAGTTGCAGGTCCCCCTAGCGAGCAGTACTTC
TRBJ2-3 | TRBV9 | . | . | CASSVARYDTDTQYF | TGTGCCAGCAGCGTAGCAAGGTACGACACAGATACGCAGTATTTT
TRBJ2-1 | TRBV2 | few | . | CASSFQQGGEQFF | TGTGCCAGCAGTTTCCAGCAGGGTGGTGAGCAGTTCTTC
TRBJ2-2 | TRBV12-3/TRBV12-4 | . | . | CASSHRNTGELFF | TGTGCCAGCAGCCACAGGAACACCGGGGAGCTGTTTTTT
TRBJ2-7 | TRBV2 | . | TRBD1 | CASSAWDSLGKQYF | TGTGCCAGCAGTGCGTGGGACAGTCTAGGGAAGCAGTACTTC
TRBJ2-1 | TRBV9 | . | . | CASSAFQSSYNEQFF | TGTGCCAGCAGCGCCTTTCAGAGCTCCTACAATGAGCAGTTCTTC
TRBJ2-3 | TRBV14 | once | TRBD2 | CASSQVSLAEDTQYF | TGTGCCAGCAGCCAAGTGTCGCTAGCGGAAGATACGCAGTATTTT
TRBJ2-1 | TRBV4-1 | few | . | CASSPYTRGEQFF | TGCGCCAGCAGCCCTTACACCAGAGGTGAGCAGTTCTTC
TRBJ2-5 | TRBV20-1 | few | . | CSASDGGQETQYF | TGCAGTGCTAGCGATGGGGGGCAAGAGACCCAGTACTTC
TRBJ1-1 | TRBV3-1 | . | . | CASSQPTGLNTEAFF | TGTGCCAGCAGCCAACCGACAGGACTGAACACTGAAGCTTTCTTT
TRBJ2-5 | TRBV29-1 | . | TRBD2 | CSVVASGRAFGHQETQYF | TGCAGCGTTGTTGCTAGCGGGAGGGCCTTCGGTCATCAAGAGACCCAGTACTTC
TRBJ2-1 | TRBV12-3/TRBV12-4 | . | . | CASSGSTSHGEQFF | TGTGCCAGCAGCGGGTCGACTAGTCATGGTGAGCAGTTCTTC
TRBJ1-1 | TRBV12-3/TRBV12-4 | few | . | CASSHPLGPEAFF | TGTGCCAGCAGTCACCCTCTGGGCCCTGAAGCTTTCTTT
TRBJ2-5 | TRBV12-3/TRBV12-4 | few | . | CASTRGEETQYF | TGTGCCAGCACCAGGGGCGAAGAGACCCAGTACTTC
TRBJ2-4 | TRBV20-1 | few | . | CSASGGAKNIQYF | TGCAGTGCTTCCGGAGGAGCCAAAAACATTCAGTACTTC
TRBJ2-7 | TRBV20-1 | few | TRBD1 | CSARVWDRGSYEQYF | TGCAGTGCTAGAGTTTGGGACAGGGGTTCGTACGAGCAGTACTTC
TRBJ2-1 | TRBV27 | . | . | CASFQRYEQFF | TGTGCCAGCTTCCAGAGGTATGAGCAGTTCTTC
TRBJ2-2 | TRBV5-1 | few | . | CASSPRTVNTGELFF | TGCGCCAGCAGCCCACGGACAGTCAACACCGGGGAGCTGTTTTTT
TRBJ1-1 | TRBV7-3 | few | . | CASSLRLATEAFF | TGTGCCAGCAGCTTACGGCTGGCCACTGAAGCTTTCTTT
TRBJ2-1 | TRBV25-1 | few | . | CASSEAGWEDEQFF | TGTGCCAGCAGTGAAGCAGGGTGGGAGGATGAGCAGTTCTTC
TRBJ1-1 | TRBV4-1 | few | TRBD1 | CASSPGGRTEAFF | TGCGCCAGCAGCCCAGGGGGCCGGACTGAAGCTTTCTTT
TRBJ1-1 | TRBV5-5 | . | . | CASSPPGVMNTEAFF | TGTGCCAGCAGCCCCCCTGGGGTGATGAACACTGAAGCTTTCTTT
TRBJ2-5 | TRBV7-9 | few | . | CASSSTYRAETQYF | TGTGCCAGCAGCTCCACTTATCGTGCAGAGACCCAGTACTTC
TRBJ1-1 | TRBV7-9 | . | . | CASSSTENTEAFF | TGTGCCAGCAGCTCGACAGAGAACACTGAAGCTTTCTTT
TRBJ2-7 | TRBV7-2 | few | . | CASSLNPGHRHEQYF | TGTGCCAGCAGCTTGAATCCGGGACATAGGCACGAGCAGTACTTC
TRBJ1-1 | TRBV7-9 | . | . | CASSPPGGPGTEAFF | TGTGCCAGCAGCCCCCCGGGGGGGCCCGGCACTGAAGCTTTCTTT
TRBJ1-1 | TRBV12-3/TRBV12-4 | . | . | CASNGGHLGKTEAFF | TGTGCCAGCAATGGGGGGCATTTGGGAAAAACTGAAGCTTTCTTT
TRBJ2-3 | TRBV5-1 | . | . | CASIAEAPPDTQYF | TGCGCCAGCATCGCGGAAGCCCCGCCGGATACGCAGTATTTT
TRBJ2-5 | TRBV7-2 | . | TRBD1 | CASSQSVQGAGETQYF | TGTGCCAGCAGCCAATCCGTACAGGGGGCGGGGGAGACCCAGTACTTC
TRBJ2-4 | TRBV25-1 | few | TRBD1 | CASGWTGDIQYF | TGTGCCAGCGGGTGGACAGGGGACATTCAGTACTTC
TRBJ1-1 | TRBV11-2 | . | TRBD1 | CASSVQGAITEAFF | TGTGCCAGCAGCGTACAGGGGGCGATCACTGAAGCTTTCTTT
TRBJ2-1 | TRBV9 | . | TRBD2 | CASSVTSGRYEQFF | TGTGCCAGCAGCGTAACTAGCGGGAGATACGAGCAGTTCTTC
TRBJ2-6 | TRBV7-8 | . | TRBD1 | CASRPDRAKRANVLTF | TGTGCCAGCAGACCGGACAGGGCCAAGCGGGCCAACGTCCTGACTTTC
TRBJ2-7 | TRBV4-1 | . | TRBD2 | CASSQLLAGVYEQYF | TGCGCCAGCAGCCAACTACTAGCGGGTGTCTACGAGCAGTACTTC
TRBJ1-1 | TRBV7-3 | few | . | CASSEQPNTEAFF | TGTGCCAGCAGCGAACAGCCGAACACTGAAGCTTTCTTT
TRBJ2-3 | TRBV7-2 | . | . | CASSAWGPSTDTQYF | TGTGCCAGCAGCGCTTGGGGGCCTAGCACAGATACGCAGTATTTT
TRBJ2-2 | TRBV9 | . | . | CASSFRDKNTGELFF | TGTGCCAGCAGCTTCCGGGATAAAAACACCGGGGAGCTGTTTTTT
TRBJ2-5 | TRBV30 | few | . | CAWSLAETQYF | TGTGCCTGGAGTCTAGCGGAGACCCAGTACTTC
TRBJ2-4 | TRBV7-9 | few | TRBD1 | CASSGDRGLMAKNIQYF | TGTGCCAGCAGCGGAGACAGGGGGCTAATGGCCAAAAACATTCAGTACTTC
TRBJ2-3 | TRBV7-2 | few | TRBD2 | CATRLAGRDTQYF | TGTGCCACCAGACTAGCGGGAAGGGATACGCAGTATTTT
TRBJ1-1 | TRBV7-2 | . | . | CASSLLSFSAFF | TGTGCCAGCAGCTTACTCTCTTTTTCGGCTTTCTTT
TRBJ2-7 | TRBV7-2 | . | . | CASSQMAGRSEQYF | TGTGCCAGCAGCCAAATGGCGGGCAGGAGCGAGCAGTACTTC
TRBJ2-5 | TRBV18 | . | . | CASSALDKGETQYF | TGTGCCAGCTCAGCGTTAGACAAGGGCGAGACCCAGTACTTC
TRBJ1-2 | TRBV5-1 | . | TRBD1 | CASSSPTGQGGEGYTF | TGCGCCAGCAGCTCCCCGACCGGACAGGGTGGGGAAGGCTACACCTTC
TRBJ2-3 | TRBV10-3 | . | . | CAIRIEPSTDTQYF | TGTGCCATCAGGATCGAGCCCAGCACAGATACGCAGTATTTT
TRBJ2-3 | TRBV30 | few | . | CAWRQGTDTHYF | TGTGCCTGGAGGCAGGGCACAGATACGCATTATTTT
TRBJ1-1 | TRBV29-1 | few | . | CSVPRQGNTEAFF | TGCAGCGTTCCGAGGCAGGGGAACACTGAAGCTTTCTTT